These 3 T cell receptor beta chains came from one sample sequenced in a study of blood T cell repertoires in COVID-19. Assay: immunoSEQ multiplex PCR; the TCRdb copy retains only in-frame clones and omits some. The table lists 150,000 or so clones, 84% of them singletons. The sample taken for sequencing was peripheral blood. All receptors come from a woman in her forties or fifties in a cohort sampled during active or convalescent COVID-19.

The V gene is TRBV29-1, the J gene TRBJ2-5; 7 bases agree with TRBD1. Germline-derived CDR1 and CDR2 are SQVTM and ANQGSEA. The CDR3 totals 14 residues. The junction had 5 bases not matched to a gene; V was cut back by 3 bases and J by 1 base. The CDR3 reads CSVDVGQTQETQYF. CDR3 sequence (DNA): TGCAGCGTTGATGTGGGACAGACCCAAGAGACCCAGTACTTC.

The gene calls are TRBV6-5 and TRBJ1-5; no clear D gene. This CDR3 has 13 amino acids. Trimming took 7 bases from V and 7 from J, leaving 14 bases between them. CDR1 is MNHEY and CDR2 is SVGAGI in the germline V gene. CDR3 sequence: CASTGGIAQPQHF. As DNA, the CDR3 is TGTGCCAGCACCGGAGGGATCGCACAGCCCCAGCATTTT.

V gene TRBV15 combines with J gene TRBJ2-5, with a tentative D call TRBD2 (6 bases). This CDR3 has 15 residues. Germline V lookup: CDR1 LNHNV, CDR2 YYDKDF (reference sequence). V lost 4 bases, J lost 0 bases, and 12 bases lay in between. The CDR3 DNA reads as TGTGCCACCAGCATGGAGGGGTTGTACCAAGAGACCCAGTACTTC. Amino acid sequence: CATSMEGLYQETQYF.